This entry features one T cell receptor beta chain sequence. This clonotype was picked up a small number of times. There is no known antigen for this receptor. It has no much larger one-base neighbor in the sample; base qualities were not kept. The source of the sample is a study of T cells in Graves' hyperthyroidism and ophthalmopathy (dated 2019 in TCRdb). For the study in its entirety: Peripheral blood was sampled at the time of initial diagnosis, prior to any treatment. To identify TCR V-J signatures that set the groups apart, the researchers used a discovery cohort of 90 to 100 patients, made up of fewer than 50 with Graves' ophthalmopathy and 57 with stable Graves' hyperthyroidism. Prospective prediction of ophthalmopathy was tested in an independent validation cohort consisting of 18 to 20 hyperthyroidism patients and 15 or so patients who later progressed to ophthalmopathy. For training and testing, the 95 to 100 patients in the discovery cohort were randomly divided in a 7:3 ratio. Thyroid tissue and blood T-cell repertoires from several Graves' hyperthyroidism patients were also compared in the study. Following sampling, methimazole starting at 30 mg daily was given to hyperthyroidism patients, and high-dose intravenous methylprednisolone was given to ophthalmopathy patients. The paper describes TCR Vbeta CDR3 sequencing of roughly 130 peripheral blood samples, made up of 40 to 45 ophthalmopathy patients, some 80 hyperthyroidism patients and 17 progressor patients. The paper's findings and limits, for the study overall: Most expanded thyroid clonotypes (frequency above 0.001) were also found in blood, which suggests that blood repertoires may mirror thyroid immune responses. In validation, the model predicted progression to ophthalmopathy with over 60% sensitivity and about 73% specificity, a median of approximately 6.5 months before onset. In cross-validation, a model built on a 13 V-J signature told ophthalmopathy apart from stable hyperthyroidism with 87.88% sensitivity and 81% to 82% specificity, and in testing the same model reached 80%/75%. Sample size was not statistically predetermined, and investigators were not blinded to group allocation.

The TCR beta CDR3 regions were amplified from RNA transcripts. The TCR CDR3 was subjected to a first round of RT-PCR using the HTBI primer set and the Qiagen OneStep RT-PCR kit. A second multiplex PCR round built the libraries, followed by size selection and purification. The libraries were sequenced on an Illumina HiSeq2000 using paired-end 100 bp reads. The study's own analysis went as follows. SOAPnuke was used to process the raw data, removing reads that contained adapters or uncalled bases, had a mean Phred below 15, or lacked an exact match to the constant primer or identifier. COPE v1.2.5 was used to merge high-quality paired reads, and clonotypes were defined as unique nucleotide sequences. MiTCR v1.1 was used to align clonotypes to the IMGT TRBV, TRBD and TRBJ reference segments. The analysis was restricted to V-J combinations with a frequency above 0.0001, which together covered roughly 99% of the repertoires. A TCS score was defined as the ratio between F50 (clonal expansion) and ExV (chaos), using BLOSUM62-based TCRdist between CDR3 peptides within each V-J. Welch's t-statistics and random forest reduced 500 to 650 V-J features to some 14, which were used in a naive Bayes classifier (R e1071). TCRdb trimmed the raw reads at Q25, called clones with MiXCR and kept productive beta chains. All rows with the same CDR3 protein become a single entry with the most common DNA and genes. These V and J calls rely on TCRdb rather than the paper's analysis. This sample gives about 410,000 distinct CDR3 sequences in total; over 12% of them show up just once. About 12% of the sample comes from the top ten.

Moderately to severely active disease, a Clinical Activity Score of at least 3, a NOSPECS grade of at least 4, and a duration under 3 months were present in ophthalmopathy patients. Patients with uncontrolled infections, other autoimmune diseases, pregnancy or lactation were excluded. Diagnoses relied on clinical symptoms, serum thyroxine and TRAb, thyroid ultrasound and orbital computed tomography. Ficoll-Paque density gradient centrifugation was used to isolate PBMCs from around 10 ml of fresh peripheral blood. Total RNA was extracted using Trizol reagent, and RNA quality was assessed on an Agilent 2100 Bioanalyzer. The germline V gene supplies CDR1 MNHNS and CDR2 SASEGT. At the junction V is shortened by 6 bases and J by 5 bases, with 13 bases in between. Taken from cysteine to phenylalanine, the CDR3 has 13 residues. Only the CDR3 DNA stays, 39 bases, in frame from base 1.

The sample consisted of blood. The TCR sequence derives from a young man with Graves' ophthalmopathy. The sequence joins TRBV6-1 to TRBJ1-2, with an unclear D gene assignment. The CDR3 region: CASSERANYGYTF. Here is the DNA: TGTGCCAGCAGCGAACGGGCAAATTATGGCTACACCTTC.